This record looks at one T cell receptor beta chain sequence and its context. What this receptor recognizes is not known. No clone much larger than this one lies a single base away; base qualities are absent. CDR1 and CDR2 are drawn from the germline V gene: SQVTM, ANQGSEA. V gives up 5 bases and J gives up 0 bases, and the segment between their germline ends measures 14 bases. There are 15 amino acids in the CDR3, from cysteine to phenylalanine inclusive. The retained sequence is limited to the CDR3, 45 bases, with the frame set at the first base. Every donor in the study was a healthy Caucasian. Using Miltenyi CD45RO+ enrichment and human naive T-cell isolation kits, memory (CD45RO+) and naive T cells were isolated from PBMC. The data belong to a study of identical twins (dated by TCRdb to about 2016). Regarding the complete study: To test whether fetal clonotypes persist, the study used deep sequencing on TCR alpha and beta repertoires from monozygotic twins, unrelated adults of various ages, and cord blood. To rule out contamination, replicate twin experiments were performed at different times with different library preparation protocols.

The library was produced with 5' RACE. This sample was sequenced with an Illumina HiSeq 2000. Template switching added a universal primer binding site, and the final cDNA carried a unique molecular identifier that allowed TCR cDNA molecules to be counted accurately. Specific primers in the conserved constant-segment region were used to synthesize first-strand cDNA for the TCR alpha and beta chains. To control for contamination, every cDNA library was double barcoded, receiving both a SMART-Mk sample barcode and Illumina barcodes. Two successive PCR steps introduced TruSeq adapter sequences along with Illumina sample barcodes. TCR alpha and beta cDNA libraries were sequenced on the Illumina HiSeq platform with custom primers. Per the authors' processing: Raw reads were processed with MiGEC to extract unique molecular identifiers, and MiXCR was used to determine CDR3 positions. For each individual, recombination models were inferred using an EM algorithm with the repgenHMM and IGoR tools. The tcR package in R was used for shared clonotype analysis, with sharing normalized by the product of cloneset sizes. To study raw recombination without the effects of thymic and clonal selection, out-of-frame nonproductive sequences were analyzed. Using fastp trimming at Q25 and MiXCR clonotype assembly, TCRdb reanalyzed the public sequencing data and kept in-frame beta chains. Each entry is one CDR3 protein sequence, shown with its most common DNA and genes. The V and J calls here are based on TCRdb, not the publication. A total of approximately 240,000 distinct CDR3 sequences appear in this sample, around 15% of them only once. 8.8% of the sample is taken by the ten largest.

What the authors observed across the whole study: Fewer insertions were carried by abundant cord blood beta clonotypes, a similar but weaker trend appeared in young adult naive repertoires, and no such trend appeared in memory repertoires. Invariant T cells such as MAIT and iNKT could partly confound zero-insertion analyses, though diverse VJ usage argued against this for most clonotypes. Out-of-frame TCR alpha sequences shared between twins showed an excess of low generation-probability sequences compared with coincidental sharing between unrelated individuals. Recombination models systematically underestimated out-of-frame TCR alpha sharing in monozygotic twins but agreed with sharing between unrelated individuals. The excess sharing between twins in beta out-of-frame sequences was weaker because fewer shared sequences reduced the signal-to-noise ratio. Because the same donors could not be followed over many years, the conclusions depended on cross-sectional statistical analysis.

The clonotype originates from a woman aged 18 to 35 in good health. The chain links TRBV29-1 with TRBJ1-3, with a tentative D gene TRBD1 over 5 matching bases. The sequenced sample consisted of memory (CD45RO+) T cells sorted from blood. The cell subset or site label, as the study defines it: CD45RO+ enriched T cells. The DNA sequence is TGCAGCGTTAAGACAGAGCTTGCCTCTGGAAACACCATATATTTT. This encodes CSVKTELASGNTIYF.